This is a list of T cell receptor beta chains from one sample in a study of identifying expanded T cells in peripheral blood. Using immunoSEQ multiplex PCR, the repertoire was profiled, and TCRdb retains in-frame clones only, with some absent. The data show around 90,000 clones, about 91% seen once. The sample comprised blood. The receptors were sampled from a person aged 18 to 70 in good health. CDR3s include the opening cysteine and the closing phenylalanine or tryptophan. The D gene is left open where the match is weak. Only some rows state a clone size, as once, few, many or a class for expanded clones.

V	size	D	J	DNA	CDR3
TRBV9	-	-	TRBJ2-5	TGTGCCAGCAGCGTAGATGGGGAAGAGACCCAGTACTTC	CASSVDGEETQYF
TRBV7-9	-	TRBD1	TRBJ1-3	TGTGCCAGCAGCTACGTCCGACAGGGCCCTTCATCTGGAAACACCATATATTTT	CASSYVRQGPSSGNTIYF
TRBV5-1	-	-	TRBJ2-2	TGCGCCAGCAGCGAGGACAGCGCTTCCGGGGAGCTGTTTTTT	CASSEDSASGELFF
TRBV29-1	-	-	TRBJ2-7	TGCAGCGTTGAGGACTCTCTGGGGGCCTACGAGCAGTACTTC	CSVEDSLGAYEQYF
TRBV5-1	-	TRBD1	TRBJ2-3	TGCGCCAGCAGCTGGACAGGGGGCCCCACAGATACGCAGTATTTT	CASSWTGGPTDTQYF
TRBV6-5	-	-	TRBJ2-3	TGTGCCAGCAGTTATCGAGATACGCAGTATTTT	CASSYRDTQYF
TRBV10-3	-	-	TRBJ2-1	TGTGCCATCAGTGAGGGCCGGGGTTCCTACAATGAGCAGTTCTTC	CAISEGRGSYNEQFF
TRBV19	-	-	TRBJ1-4	TGTGCCAGTAGTATTCCGGTCAGGGAGACGGATGAAAAACTGTTTTTT	CASSIPVRETDEKLFF
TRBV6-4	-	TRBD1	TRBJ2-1	TGTGCCAGCAGTGACCCCGCCGTTGAGGGGGCTACCTACAATGAGCAGTTCTTC	CASSDPAVEGATYNEQFF
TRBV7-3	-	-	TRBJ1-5	TGTGCCAGCAGCTTAATCCGGTCGGCCCCCCAGCATTTT	CASSLIRSAPQHF
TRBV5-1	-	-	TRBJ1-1	TGCGCCAGCAGCTTGGTCGGGGACACTGAAGCTTTCTTT	CASSLVGDTEAFF
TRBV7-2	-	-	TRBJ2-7	TGTGCCAGCAGCCGGGGACCGAGCTCCTACGAGCAGTACTTC	CASSRGPSSYEQYF
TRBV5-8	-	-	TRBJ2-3	TGTGCCAGCAACCCCGGGACACCTCGCACAGATACGCAGTATTTT	CASNPGTPRTDTQYF
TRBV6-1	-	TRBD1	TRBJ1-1	TGTGCCAGCAGTTCACCAGACAGGGGCCGTGATTCGGCTTTCTTT	CASSSPDRGRDSAFF
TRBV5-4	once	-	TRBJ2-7	TGTGCCAGCAACGAGGACAGCAAAGCCTACGAGCAGTACTTC	CASNEDSKAYEQYF
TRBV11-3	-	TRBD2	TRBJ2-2	TGTGCCAGCAGCTTGACCCTAGCGGGGACCACCGGGGAGCTGTTTTTT	CASSLTLAGTTGELFF
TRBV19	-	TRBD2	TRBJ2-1	TGTGCCAGTAATCAGCGGGAGGTGGAAGAGCAGTTCTTC	CASNQREVEEQFF
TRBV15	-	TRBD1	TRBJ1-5	TGTGCCACCAGCAGAGATGCCGGGACAGGGGGTCAGCCCCAGCATTTT	CATSRDAGTGGQPQHF
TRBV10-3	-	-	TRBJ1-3	TGTGCCATCAGGGCAGGGTTCTCTGGAAACACCATATATTTT	CAIRAGFSGNTIYF
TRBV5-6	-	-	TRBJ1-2	TGTGCCAGCAGCTCCCTCGCTGGGGGCTACACCTTC	CASSSLAGGYTF
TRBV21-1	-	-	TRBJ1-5	TGTGCCAGCAGCAAATGGCTCCTTGGCCACCGGAGGGATTTAAGCAATCAGCCCCAGCATTTT	CASSKWLLGHRRDLSNQPQHF
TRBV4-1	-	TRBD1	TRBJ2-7	TGCGCCAGCAGCTTAAGGGACAGCTCCTACGAGCAGTACTTC	CASSLRDSSYEQYF
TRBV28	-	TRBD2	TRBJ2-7	TGTGCCAGCAGTAGGCTAGCGGGAGTGTACGAGCAGTACTTC	CASSRLAGVYEQYF
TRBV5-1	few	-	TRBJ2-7	TGCGCCAGCAGCCGGGACAGCGGGTACGAGCAGTACTTC	CASSRDSGYEQYF
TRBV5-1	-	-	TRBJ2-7	TGCGCCAGCAGCTCGGTAGAGCAGCGGTCCTACGAGCAGTACTTC	CASSSVEQRSYEQYF
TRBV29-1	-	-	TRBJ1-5	TGCAGCGTTGTCCAGAATAGCAATCAGCCCCAGCATTTT	CSVVQNSNQPQHF
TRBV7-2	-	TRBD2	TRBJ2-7	TGTGCCAGCAGCTTAGCAATGGGACTAGCGGGAGACGAGCAGTACTTC	CASSLAMGLAGDEQYF
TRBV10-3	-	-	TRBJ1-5	TGTGCCATCAGGGAAGCGGACAATCAGCCCCAGCATTTT	CAIREADNQPQHF
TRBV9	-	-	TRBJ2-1	TGTGCCAGCAGCCCGGAGGGCCGGATAAGCGATGAGCAGTTCTTC	CASSPEGRISDEQFF
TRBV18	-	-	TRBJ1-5	TGTGCCAGCCGTGGACAGTTCAATCAGCCCCAGCATTTT	CASRGQFNQPQHF
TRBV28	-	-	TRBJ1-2	TGTGCCAGCAATGAGGGAGGGGTCTATGGCTACACCTTC	CASNEGGVYGYTF
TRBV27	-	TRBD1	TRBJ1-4	TGTGCCAGCAGCGGGACAGGGGGTAATGAAAAACTGTTTTTT	CASSGTGGNEKLFF
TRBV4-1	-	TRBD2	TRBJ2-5	TGCGCCAGCAGCCCCTCTAGCGGGAGAACCCAGGGGGAGACCCAGTACTTC	CASSPSSGRTQGETQYF
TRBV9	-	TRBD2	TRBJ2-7	TGTGCCAGCAGCCCAACGACTAGCGGGAGTGGAGAGCAGTACTTC	CASSPTTSGSGEQYF
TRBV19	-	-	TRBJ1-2	TGTGCCAGTAGTTCAGGGACGCCCCACGATGGCTACACCTTC	CASSSGTPHDGYTF
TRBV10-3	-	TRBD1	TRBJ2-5	TGTGCCATCAGTGAATCGAGGGGGCCAGAGACCCAGTACTTC	CAISESRGPETQYF
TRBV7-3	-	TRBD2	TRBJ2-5	TGCGCCAGCAGCCGTACTAGCGACCAGACCCAGTACTTC	CASSRTSDQTQYF
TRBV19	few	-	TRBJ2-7	TGTGCCAGTAGTATTTCTCAGGGGAACTACGAGCAGTACTTC	CASSISQGNYEQYF
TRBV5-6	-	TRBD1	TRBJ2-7	TGTGCCAGCAGCTTGGAAGGTGGGCGATGGACAGGGGGGGAATTC	CASSLEGGRWTGGEF
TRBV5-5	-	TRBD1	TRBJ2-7	TGTGCCAGCAGACCTACAGGGGGTGCTTTTTACGAGCAGTACTTC	CASRPTGGAFYEQYF
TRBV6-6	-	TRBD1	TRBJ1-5	TGTGCCAGCAGTGTAACAGGGGGTAGCCATCAGCCCCAGCATTTT	CASSVTGGSHQPQHF
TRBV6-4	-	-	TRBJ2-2	TGTGCCAGCAGTGATGGGGGGAACACCGGGGAGCTGTTTTTT	CASSDGGNTGELFF
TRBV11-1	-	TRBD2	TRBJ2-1	TGTGCCAGCAGCTTATGGGGGACTAGCGGGAGGGCAGAGCAGTTCTTC	CASSLWGTSGRAEQFF
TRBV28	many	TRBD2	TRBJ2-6	TGTGCCAGCAGTTCCGGGACTAGCAGCTCTGGGGCCAACGTCCTGACTTTC	CASSSGTSSSGANVLTF
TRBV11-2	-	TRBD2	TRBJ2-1	TGTGCCAGCAGCTACCAGAGACTAGCGGGATACAATGAGCAGTTCTTC	CASSYQRLAGYNEQFF
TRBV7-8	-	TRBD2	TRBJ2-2	TGTGCCAGCAGCTCGCGGGACTACAACACCGGGGAGCTGTTTTTT	CASSSRDYNTGELFF
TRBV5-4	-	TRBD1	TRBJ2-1	TGTGCCAGCAGCTCGTCTGGGCAGGGGGCGTTTGATGAGCAGTTCTTC	CASSSSGQGAFDEQFF
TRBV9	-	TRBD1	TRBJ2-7	TGTGCCAGCAGCCGGGACAGGTTCGCCGAGCAGTACTTC	CASSRDRFAEQYF
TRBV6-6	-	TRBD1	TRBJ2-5	TGTGCCAGCAACTCCCGGGGGACAGGACAAGAGACCCAGTACTTC	CASNSRGTGQETQYF
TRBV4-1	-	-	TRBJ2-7	TGCGCCAGCAGCCCCGAAGACGGAAGGCGCGAGCAGTACTTC	CASSPEDGRREQYF
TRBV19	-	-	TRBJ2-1	TGTGCCAGTACCGATGAGCAGTTCTTC	CASTDEQFF
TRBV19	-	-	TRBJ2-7	TGTGCCAGTAGTATAGTAGATAATTCCGAGCAGTACTTC	CASSIVDNSEQYF
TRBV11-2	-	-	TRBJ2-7	TGTGCCAGCAGCTCGGATCCTGTCCTACGGCGGCAGTACTTC	CASSSDPVLRRQYF
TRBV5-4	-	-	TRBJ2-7	TGTGCCAGCAGCTTGGCCGGGACCTACGAGCAGTACTTC	CASSLAGTYEQYF
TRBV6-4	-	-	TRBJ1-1	TGTGCCAGCAGTGACGGGCACACTGAAGCTTTCTTT	CASSDGHTEAFF
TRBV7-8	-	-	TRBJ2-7	TGTGCCAGCAGCGTCTTGGGGGGCGCCTCCTACGAGCAGTACTTC	CASSVLGGASYEQYF